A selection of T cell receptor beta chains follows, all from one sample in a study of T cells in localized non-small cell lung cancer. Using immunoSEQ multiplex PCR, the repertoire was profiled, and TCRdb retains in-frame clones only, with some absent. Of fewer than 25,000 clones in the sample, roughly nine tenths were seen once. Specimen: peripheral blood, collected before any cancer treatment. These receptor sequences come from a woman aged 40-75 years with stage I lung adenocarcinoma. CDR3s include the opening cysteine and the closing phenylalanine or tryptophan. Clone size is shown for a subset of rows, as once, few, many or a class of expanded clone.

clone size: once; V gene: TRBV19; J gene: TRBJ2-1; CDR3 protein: CASSIDGRFSNEQFF
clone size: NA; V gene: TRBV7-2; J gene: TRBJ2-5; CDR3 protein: CASSLIGSRQETQYF
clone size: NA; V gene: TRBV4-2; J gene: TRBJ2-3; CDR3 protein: CASSQGGGSTDTQYF
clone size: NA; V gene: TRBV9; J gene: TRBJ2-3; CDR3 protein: CASSVVGQGTDTQYF
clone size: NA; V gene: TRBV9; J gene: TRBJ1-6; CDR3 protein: CASSVGGLHSPLHF
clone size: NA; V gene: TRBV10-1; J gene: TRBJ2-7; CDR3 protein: CASRTGAEQYF
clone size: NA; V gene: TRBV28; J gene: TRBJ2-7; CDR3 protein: CASSLGYEQYF
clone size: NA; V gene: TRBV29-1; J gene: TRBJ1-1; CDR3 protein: CSVVRDMNTEAFF
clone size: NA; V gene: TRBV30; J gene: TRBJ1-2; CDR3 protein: CAFERGFGDGYTF
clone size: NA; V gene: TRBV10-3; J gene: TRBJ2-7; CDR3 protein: CAITPGTGRGSEQYF
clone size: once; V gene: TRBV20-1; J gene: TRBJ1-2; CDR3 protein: CSAPNYGYTF
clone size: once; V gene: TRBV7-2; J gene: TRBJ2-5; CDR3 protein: CASSLTGTQETQYF
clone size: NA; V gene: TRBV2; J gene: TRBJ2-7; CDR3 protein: CASSVGTEYREQYF
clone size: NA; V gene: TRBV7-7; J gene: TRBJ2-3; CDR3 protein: CASSLGFGGTHTQYF
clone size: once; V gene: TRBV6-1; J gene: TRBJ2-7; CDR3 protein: CASPGPARGQYF
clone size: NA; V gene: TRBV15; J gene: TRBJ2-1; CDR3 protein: CATSRGVDSYNEQFF
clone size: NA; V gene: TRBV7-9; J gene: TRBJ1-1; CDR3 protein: CASAPTMNTEAFF
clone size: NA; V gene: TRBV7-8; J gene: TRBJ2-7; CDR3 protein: CASSLATQGAYEQYF
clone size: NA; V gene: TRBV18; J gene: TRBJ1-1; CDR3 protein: CASSPGDRVNTEAFF
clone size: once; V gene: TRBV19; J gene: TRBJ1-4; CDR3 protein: CATARQGTNEKLFF
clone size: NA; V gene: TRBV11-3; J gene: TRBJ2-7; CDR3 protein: CASSSYEQYF